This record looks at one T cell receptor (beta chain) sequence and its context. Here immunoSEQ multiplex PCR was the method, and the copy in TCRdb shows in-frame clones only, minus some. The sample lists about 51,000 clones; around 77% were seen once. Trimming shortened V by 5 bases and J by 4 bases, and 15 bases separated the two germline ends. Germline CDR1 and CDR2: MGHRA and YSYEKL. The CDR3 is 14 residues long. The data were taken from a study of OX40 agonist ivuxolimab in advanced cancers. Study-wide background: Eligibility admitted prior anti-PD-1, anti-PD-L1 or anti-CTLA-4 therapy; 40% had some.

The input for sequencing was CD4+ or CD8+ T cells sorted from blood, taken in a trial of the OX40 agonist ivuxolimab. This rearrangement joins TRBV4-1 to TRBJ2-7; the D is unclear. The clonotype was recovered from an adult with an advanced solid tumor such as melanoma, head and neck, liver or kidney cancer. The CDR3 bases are TGCGCCAGCAGCTTAGGCGTTAGGGATTACGAGCAGTACTTC. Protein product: CASSLGVRDYEQYF.